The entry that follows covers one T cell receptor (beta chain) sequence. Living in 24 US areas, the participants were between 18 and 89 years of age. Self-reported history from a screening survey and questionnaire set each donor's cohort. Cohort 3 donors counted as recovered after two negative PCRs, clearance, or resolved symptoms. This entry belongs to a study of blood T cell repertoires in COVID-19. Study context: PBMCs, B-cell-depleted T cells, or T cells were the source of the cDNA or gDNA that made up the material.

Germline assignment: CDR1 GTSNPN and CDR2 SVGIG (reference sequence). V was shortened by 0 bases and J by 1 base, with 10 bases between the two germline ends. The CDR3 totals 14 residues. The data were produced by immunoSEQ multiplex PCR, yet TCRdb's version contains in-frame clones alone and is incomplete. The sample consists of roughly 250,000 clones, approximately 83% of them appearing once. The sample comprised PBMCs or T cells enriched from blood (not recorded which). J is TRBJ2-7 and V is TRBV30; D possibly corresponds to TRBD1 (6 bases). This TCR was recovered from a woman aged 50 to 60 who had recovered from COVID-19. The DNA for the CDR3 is TGTGCCTGGAGTGTAGCAGGGGTTTCCTACGAGCAGTACTTC. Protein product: CAWSVAGVSYEQYF.